This T cell receptor beta chain is from a study of blood T cell repertoires in COVID-19. Overall study: COVID-19 samples from acute and convalescent phases originated in the United States, Italy and Spain. Sources were T cells, B-cell-depleted T cells, or PBMCs; the material itself was cDNA or gDNA.

Germline V gene lookup returns CDR1 WNHNN and CDR2 SYGVQD (reference sequence). V was clipped by 5 bases and J by 1 base, with 8 bases between them. The CDR3 runs 13 residues. Authors' processing steps: Cell counts per sample came from amplifying reference gene primers. Assay used: immunoSEQ multiplex PCR; TCRdb lists only in-frame clones, some missing. The V and J calls and clone size come from that table; D and trimming were worked out from the DNA. This table has around 270,000 clones, around 89% appearing once. This clone was seen once. This receptor was taken from a man in his forties or fifties with acute or convalescent COVID-19. Sequenced input: peripheral blood. This chain links TRBV10-1 with TRBJ1-1; D is ambiguous. CDR3 in DNA: TGCGCCAGCAGTCAACCGGGGAACACTGAAGCTTTCTTT. Amino acid sequence: CASSQPGNTEAFF.